This TCR beta chain derives from a study of T cell responses to AZD1222 COVID-19 vaccine (dated by TCRdb to the early 2020s). About the investigation overall: AZD1222 recipients with second doses at about 4 weeks or about 12 weeks were pooled, because spike-specific TCR depth and breadth did not differ between schedules. A total of about 230 trial participants underwent TCR sequencing, of whom about 210 received two doses of AZD1222 and approximately 25 received two doses of the MenACWY control vaccine. Trial participants were enrolled by age into subgroups of 18-55, 56-69 and 70-plus years, and about 150, 27 and 61 TCR-sequenced participants, respectively, were included in these subgroups.

The sample's time point label, in plain terms: baseline before first vaccination. Vaccinee samples were obtained from the UK trials COV001 and COV002, which included a single-blind randomized controlled phase 2/3 trial of AZD1222 (ChAdOx1 nCoV-19) in healthy adults. For TCRbeta chain sequencing, PBMC samples from trial participants were taken at day 0 and at day 28 after the second dose. The investigation overall reported the following: Conclusions about previously exposed vaccinees are limited, since just six or seven AZD1222 recipients were seropositive for SARS-CoV-2 at baseline. Reportedly, almost half of the unique spike-specific TCRs recognized epitopes lying outside the regions that are mutated in the B.1.351 and B.1.1.7 variants. A significant rise in spike-specific TCR breadth and depth was observed after two AZD1222 doses relative to day 0 and relative to MenACWY recipients. Because no samples from the day 14 peak response were available, repertoires could be characterized only after the peak T cell response. Participants were mostly white British, with more females than males. The authors suggested clonal diversity may have been underestimated. The 56-69-year group was small, and its depth increase did not reach significance, likely because of low power. The whole spike protein was spanned by vaccine-associated CD4 TCRs, and dominant responses were seen in regions 160-218 and 743-854.

The CDR3 regions of human TCRbeta chains were analyzed by immunosequencing. For the original study's pipeline: Repertoire TCRs were checked for matches against a reference library of SARS-CoV-2-specific TCRs that had been generated using the MIRA antigen-specificity platform. Breadth meant the fraction of unique TCRs that were SARS-CoV-2-associated, whereas depth meant the fraction of total T cells that were SARS-CoV-2-associated. Using the MIRA data, each spike-specific TCR was mapped to the spike region that the TCR reacts to and placed in a CD4 or CD8 class. Log10-transformed breadth and depth values were compared by one-way ANOVA with Sidak's multiple comparisons tests. The table comes from immuneACCESS by way of TCRdb, which keeps in-frame sequences with V and J called. Part of the clones is missing from these tables; in studies checked, under half for an unresolved V gene and the rest for unknown reasons. V, J and clone size are taken as reported in that table, and D and trimming were inferred from the DNA itself. The sample table contains 120,000 or so clones; only one count was recorded for around 87% of them. More than 9% of the sample comes from the top ten.

V is cut by 3 bases and J by 8 bases, and the space between the germline ends is 19 bases. Measured from the cysteine to the phenylalanine, the CDR3 is 15 residues long. The sequence is cut down to CDR3 DNA, 45 bases in frame from base 1. The germline V gene specifies SGHDN as CDR1 and FVKESK as CDR2. Of note for this clone: Its recognized antigen is unknown. No much larger clonotype is one base removed from it; base qualities were not supplied.

The input for sequencing was peripheral blood, taken on day 0 of AZD1222 vaccination. Here the chain combines TRBV14 and TRBJ1-2; TRBD1 is a weak D gene call, 6 bases matching. This clonotype was sampled from an adult in good health. The sequence in DNA is TGTGCCAGCAGCCAGGTCGACAGGAGAGGGCTAGGCTACACCTTC. It encodes CASSQVDRRGLGYTF.